The rows below give T cell receptor beta chains drawn from one sample of a study of beta chain features in type 1 diabetes. Clones were sequenced by immunoSEQ multiplex PCR, and TCRdb holds only the in-frame ones, with some missing. The sample holds 130,000 or so clones, about 10% seen once. The material sequenced was central memory CD4+ T cells from blood. These receptors were taken from a man aged 25 to 40 with type 1 diabetes. Each CDR3 is given with its conserved first and last residue. The D gene is left open where the match is weak. Only some rows state a clone size, as once, few, many or a class for expanded clones.

abundance: NA; d_gene: NA; j_gene: TRBJ1-2; v_gene: TRBV9; CDR3aa: CASSEYSGGYTF; CDR3nt: TGTGCCAGCAGCGAATACTCTGGTGGCTACACCTTC
abundance: few; d_gene: NA; j_gene: TRBJ1-5; v_gene: TRBV9; CDR3aa: CASSVDARNQPQHF; CDR3nt: TGTGCCAGCAGCGTAGATGCCAGGAATCAGCCCCAGCATTTT
abundance: few; d_gene: TRBD2; j_gene: TRBJ2-5; v_gene: TRBV2; CDR3aa: CASSAYGGAQETQYF; CDR3nt: TGTGCCAGCAGTGCGTACGGGGGGGCGCAAGAGACCCAGTACTTC
abundance: few; d_gene: NA; j_gene: TRBJ1-2; v_gene: TRBV6-5; CDR3aa: CASSYMDSLNYGYTF; CDR3nt: TGTGCCAGCAGTTACATGGACAGTTTGAACTACGGCTACACCTTC
abundance: NA; d_gene: TRBD2; j_gene: TRBJ2-4; v_gene: TRBV7-8; CDR3aa: CASSSGGGQAKNIQYF; CDR3nt: TGTGCCAGCAGCTCCGGGGGGGGGCAAGCCAAAAACATTCAGTACTTC
abundance: few; d_gene: NA; j_gene: TRBJ1-1; v_gene: TRBV18; CDR3aa: CASSRQNTEAFF; CDR3nt: TGTGCCAGCTCACGACAGAACACTGAAGCTTTCTTT
abundance: NA; d_gene: TRBD1; j_gene: TRBJ1-5; v_gene: TRBV7-8; CDR3aa: CASSVIGQGGQPQHF; CDR3nt: TGTGCCAGCAGCGTCATTGGGCAAGGGGGCCAGCCCCAGCATTTT
abundance: NA; d_gene: NA; j_gene: TRBJ1-5; v_gene: TRBV15; CDR3aa: CATSRGDRRNQPQHF; CDR3nt: TGTGCCACCAGCAGAGGAGACAGGCGCAATCAGCCCCAGCATTTT
abundance: NA; d_gene: NA; j_gene: TRBJ1-6; v_gene: TRBV28; CDR3aa: CASKTGFESPLHF; CDR3nt: TGTGCCAGCAAAACAGGGTTCGAGTCACCCCTCCACTTT
abundance: few; d_gene: NA; j_gene: TRBJ1-1; v_gene: TRBV7-2; CDR3aa: CASSKNGLRGTEAFF; CDR3nt: TGTGCCAGCAGTAAAAACGGCCTTAGGGGGACTGAAGCTTTCTTT
abundance: NA; d_gene: TRBD1; j_gene: TRBJ2-5; v_gene: TRBV11-2; CDR3aa: CATRQGQETQYF; CDR3nt: TGTGCCACCAGACAGGGCCAAGAGACCCAGTACTTC
abundance: NA; d_gene: NA; j_gene: TRBJ1-1; v_gene: TRBV7-3; CDR3aa: CASSLTMNTEAFF; CDR3nt: TGTGCCAGCAGCTTAACTATGAACACTGAAGCTTTCTTT
abundance: NA; d_gene: NA; j_gene: TRBJ1-6; v_gene: TRBV2; CDR3aa: CASSLRRSSYNSPLHF; CDR3nt: TGTGCCAGCAGTCTTCGAAGGAGCTCCTATAATTCACCCCTCCACTTT
abundance: NA; d_gene: TRBD1; j_gene: TRBJ1-5; v_gene: TRBV27; CDR3aa: CASSAQGAGQPQHF; CDR3nt: TGTGCCAGCAGCGCACAGGGGGCCGGGCAGCCCCAGCATTTT
abundance: NA; d_gene: NA; j_gene: TRBJ1-6; v_gene: TRBV6-5; CDR3aa: CASRPGGPSPLHF; CDR3nt: TGTGCCAGCAGACCGGGGGGACCCTCACCCCTCCACTTT
abundance: NA; d_gene: NA; j_gene: TRBJ1-4; v_gene: TRBV29-1; CDR3aa: CSVSGGGGEKLFF; CDR3nt: TGCAGCGTTTCTGGGGGGGGAGGCGAAAAACTGTTTTTT
abundance: NA; d_gene: TRBD1; j_gene: TRBJ1-3; v_gene: TRBV15; CDR3aa: CATSSFPGQVGNTIYF; CDR3nt: TGTGCCACCAGCAGCTTCCCCGGACAGGTGGGAAACACCATATATTTT
abundance: NA; d_gene: TRBD1; j_gene: TRBJ1-2; v_gene: TRBV6-5; CDR3aa: CASSRQGSRYGYTF; CDR3nt: TGTGCCAGCAGCCGACAGGGGAGCCGCTATGGCTACACCTTC
abundance: NA; d_gene: NA; j_gene: TRBJ1-2; v_gene: TRBV19; CDR3aa: CASTPRTDFYGYTF; CDR3nt: TGTGCCAGTACCCCGCGGACAGACTTCTATGGCTACACCTTC
abundance: few; d_gene: NA; j_gene: TRBJ1-1; v_gene: TRBV11-2; CDR3aa: CASSPTGGWDTEAFF; CDR3nt: TGTGCCAGCAGCCCTACGGGGGGCTGGGACACTGAAGCTTTCTTT
abundance: NA; d_gene: TRBD2; j_gene: TRBJ2-7; v_gene: TRBV7-9; CDR3aa: CASSLFASGYEQYF; CDR3nt: TGTGCCAGCAGCTTATTCGCTAGCGGATACGAGCAGTACTTC
abundance: NA; d_gene: TRBD1; j_gene: TRBJ2-7; v_gene: TRBV4-1; CDR3aa: CASSQSQGHSYEQYF; CDR3nt: TGCGCCAGCAGCCAGTCACAGGGGCACTCCTACGAGCAGTACTTC
abundance: few; d_gene: TRBD1; j_gene: TRBJ1-6; v_gene: TRBV5-6; CDR3aa: CASSGGQGYGNSPLHF; CDR3nt: TGTGCCAGCAGCGGGGGACAGGGCTACGGTAATTCACCCCTCCACTTT
abundance: NA; d_gene: TRBD1; j_gene: TRBJ2-7; v_gene: TRBV7-9; CDR3aa: CASSPKGQGGYEQYF; CDR3nt: TGTGCCAGCAGCCCGAAGGGACAGGGGGGCTACGAGCAGTACTTC
abundance: NA; d_gene: TRBD1; j_gene: TRBJ2-5; v_gene: TRBV28; CDR3aa: CASSSGAGGQETQYF; CDR3nt: TGTGCCAGCAGTTCCGGGGCAGGGGGCCAAGAGACCCAGTACTTC
abundance: NA; d_gene: NA; j_gene: TRBJ2-7; v_gene: TRBV11-2; CDR3aa: CATQWGGYEQYF; CDR3nt: TGTGCCACCCAGTGGGGAGGCTACGAGCAGTACTTC
abundance: NA; d_gene: TRBD1; j_gene: TRBJ1-5; v_gene: TRBV19; CDR3aa: CASSLRDRANQPQHF; CDR3nt: TGTGCCAGTAGCCTTAGGGACAGGGCCAATCAGCCCCAGCATTTT
abundance: few; d_gene: NA; j_gene: TRBJ1-6; v_gene: TRBV25-1; CDR3aa: CASSGTYNSPLHF; CDR3nt: TGTGCCAGCAGTGGGACATATAATTCACCCCTCCACTTT
abundance: few; d_gene: TRBD2; j_gene: TRBJ2-3; v_gene: TRBV7-3; CDR3aa: CASSPTGGADTQYF; CDR3nt: TGTGCCAGCAGCCCCACCGGGGGGGCAGATACGCAGTATTTT
abundance: few; d_gene: NA; j_gene: TRBJ1-1; v_gene: TRBV30; CDR3aa: CAWSPRENTEAFF; CDR3nt: TGTGCCTGGAGTCCCAGGGAGAACACTGAAGCTTTCTTT
abundance: few; d_gene: TRBD2; j_gene: TRBJ2-3; v_gene: TRBV13; CDR3aa: CASSSYRGGPATDTQYF; CDR3nt: TGTGCCAGCAGCTCCTACCGGGGGGGTCCAGCAACAGATACGCAGTATTTT
abundance: few; d_gene: TRBD1; j_gene: TRBJ2-7; v_gene: TRBV5-4; CDR3aa: CASSQTGTDFYEQYF; CDR3nt: TGTGCCAGCAGCCAGACCGGGACAGACTTCTACGAGCAGTACTTC
abundance: NA; d_gene: NA; j_gene: TRBJ2-2; v_gene: TRBV7-9; CDR3aa: CASSTGELFF; CDR3nt: TGTGCCAGCAGCACTGGGGAGCTGTTTTTT
abundance: few; d_gene: NA; j_gene: TRBJ1-1; v_gene: TRBV29-1; CDR3aa: CSVAQFGDTEAFF; CDR3nt: TGCAGCGTTGCTCAATTCGGGGACACTGAAGCTTTCTTT
abundance: NA; d_gene: NA; j_gene: TRBJ2-7; v_gene: TRBV20-1; CDR3aa: CSASRNGEQYF; CDR3nt: TGCAGTGCTAGTCGAAACGGCGAGCAGTACTTC
abundance: many; d_gene: NA; j_gene: TRBJ2-2; v_gene: TRBV7-9; CDR3aa: CASSFSSGELFF; CDR3nt: TGTGCCAGCAGCTTTAGCTCCGGGGAGCTGTTTTTT
abundance: few; d_gene: TRBD1; j_gene: TRBJ1-5; v_gene: TRBV28; CDR3aa: CASGTGGYSNQPQHF; CDR3nt: TGTGCCAGCGGTACAGGGGGCTATAGCAATCAGCCCCAGCATTTT
abundance: NA; d_gene: NA; j_gene: TRBJ2-1; v_gene: TRBV29-1; CDR3aa: CSAGPSFRGEQFF; CDR3nt: TGCAGCGCTGGTCCTAGCTTCAGAGGTGAGCAGTTCTTC
abundance: NA; d_gene: TRBD1; j_gene: TRBJ2-2; v_gene: TRBV15; CDR3aa: CATSHRQGFTGELFF; CDR3nt: TGTGCCACCAGCCATCGACAGGGCTTCACCGGGGAGCTGTTTTTT
abundance: NA; d_gene: TRBD1; j_gene: TRBJ2-1; v_gene: TRBV7-8; CDR3aa: CASSPGDSINEQFF; CDR3nt: TGTGCCAGCAGCCCAGGGGACAGTATCAATGAGCAGTTCTTC
abundance: NA; d_gene: NA; j_gene: TRBJ1-1; v_gene: TRBV11-2; CDR3aa: CASSPTVSNTEAFF; CDR3nt: TGTGCCAGCAGCCCCACGGTATCGAACACTGAAGCTTTCTTT
abundance: few; d_gene: TRBD1; j_gene: TRBJ2-2; v_gene: TRBV5-4; CDR3aa: CASSPGGMGQGAYGELFF; CDR3nt: TGTGCCAGCAGCCCCGGTGGTATGGGACAGGGGGCGTACGGGGAGCTGTTTTTT
abundance: NA; d_gene: TRBD1; j_gene: TRBJ1-1; v_gene: TRBV4-1; CDR3aa: CASSQTGVQNTEAFF; CDR3nt: TGCGCCAGCAGCCAAACAGGGGTTCAGAACACTGAAGCTTTCTTT